The 31 T cell receptor beta chains listed next were all sequenced from one sample in a study of control samples from healthy donors and cancer patients. Using immunoSEQ multiplex PCR, the repertoire was profiled, and TCRdb retains in-frame clones only, with some absent. The table lists 200,000 to 250,000 clones, 90% to 95% of them singletons. Sequencing was carried out using blood. These receptors were taken from a man aged 45-60 years in good health.

This clone appeared once. J is TRBJ1-3 and V is TRBV2; D gene uncertain. This CDR3 region has 16 residues. The germline gives CDR1 SNHLY, CDR2 FYNNEI. Trimming pared 4 bases from V and 0 bases from J, leaving 13 bases between. The CDR3 region has the DNA TGTGCCAGCAGTGCGGCCTGGACTCTCTCTGGAAACACCATATATTTT. Its protein is CASSAAWTLSGNTIYF.

This clone came up once. This chain joins TRBV7-8 and TRBJ2-2, with D hard to call. V was shortened by 5 bases and J by 5 bases, with 6 bases between the two germline ends. This CDR3 spans 12 amino acids. Germline V gene lookup returns CDR1 SGHVS and CDR2 FQNEAQ. CDR3 loop: CASSPWTGELFF. For the CDR3, the DNA is TGTGCCAGCAGCCCGTGGACCGGGGAGCTGTTTTTT.

The V call is TRBV6-2 or TRBV6-3, the J call TRBJ2-7, with D possibly called TRBD1 or TRBD2 (5 bases each). Looked up from germline, CDR1 is MNHEY and CDR2 is SVGEGT. V lost 4 bases, J lost 6 bases, and 7 bases lay in between. The CDR3 runs to 11 residues. The DNA of the CDR3 is TGTGCCAGCAGTTGGGGGTCCGAGCAGTACGTC. Its translation is CASSWGSEQYV.

This sequence joins TRBV24-1 and TRBJ1-1, with no clear D. The germline gives CDR1 KGHDR, CDR2 SFDVKD. V was clipped by 5 bases and J by 3 bases, with 9 bases between them. CDR3 size: 13 residues. In DNA, the CDR3 is TGTGCCACCAGTGCTTACGGGGACACTGAAGCTTTCTTT. Protein sequence: CATSAYGDTEAFF.

The chain links TRBV6-5 to TRBJ1-2, with a weak D call TRBD1 (6 bases). V lost 6 bases, J lost 5 bases, and 16 bases lay in between. Germline CDR1 MNHEY, CDR2 SVGAGI. This CDR3 is built from 14 residues. The CDR3 spells CASRRDNVGYGYTF. CDR3 bases: TGTGCCAGCAGGAGGGACAATGTCGGATATGGCTACACCTTC.

This chain uses TRBV7-2 with TRBJ1-6, with D possibly being TRBD1 (6 bases). Trimming shortened V by 8 bases and J by 8 bases, and 13 bases separated the two germline ends. The CDR3 runs 13 residues. Germline V lookup: CDR1 SGHTA, CDR2 FQGNSA. As DNA, the CDR3 is TGTGCCAGCGTCCGGGACAACGATTCACCCCTCCACTTT. The encoded protein is CASVRDNDSPLHF.

The rearrangement uses TRBV9 and TRBJ2-7, with a possible D match to TRBD2 (5 bases). The CDR3 is 15 amino acids. Trimming pared 0 bases from V and 0 bases from J, leaving 10 bases between. Germline V gives CDR1 SGDLS, CDR2 YYNGEE. The CDR3 DNA sequence: TGTGCCAGCAGCGTAGGCTACGGGGACTCCTACGAGCAGTACTTC. Protein product: CASSVGYGDSYEQYF.

The V and J genes are TRBV3-1 (or the pseudogene TRBV3-2) and TRBJ1-6; D gene uncertain. This CDR3 is 14 amino acids long. V gave up 0 bases and J gave up 7 bases, with 7 bases separating them. Germline assignment: CDR1 LGHDT and CDR2 YNNKEL (reference sequence). The CDR3 loop reads CASSQETLNSPLHF. The CDR3 nucleotides read TGTGCCAGCAGCCAAGAGACCTTAAATTCACCCCTCCACTTT.

V is TRBV5-1 and J is TRBJ1-3; a weak D match, TRBD1 (6 bases). The CDR3 has 12 amino acids. V was shortened by 5 bases and J by 7 bases, with 10 bases between the two germline ends. Germline CDR1 is SGHRS and CDR2 is YFSETQ. The CDR3 is CASSGGPNTIYF. The CDR3 bases are TGCGCCAGCAGTGGGGGGCCCAACACCATATATTTT.

This clone came up once. V gene TRBV18 combines with J gene TRBJ1-1; weak D call: TRBD1 (5 bases). V lost 3 bases and J 3 bases, leaving 11 bases between the germline ends. Germline-derived CDR1 and CDR2 are KGHSH and LQKENI. The CDR3 length is 14 residues. The CDR3 is CASSPAPQDTEAFF. CDR3 sequence (DNA): TGTGCCAGCTCACCGGCACCACAGGACACTGAAGCTTTCTTT.

The CDR3 nucleotides are TGTGCCAGTAGTCCTACGACAGATCAGCCCCAGCATTTT. Translation gives CASSPTTDQPQHF. V and J are TRBV19 and TRBJ1-5; TRBD1 might be the D (5 bases). The germline CDR1 and CDR2 sequences are LNHDA and SQIVND (reference sequence). Deletions cut 5 bases from V and 5 bases from J, with 10 bases between. This CDR3 has 13 amino acids.

On this clone itself: Its ends do not fully match the called genes, so a read error is possible. The rearrangement joins TRBV15 to TRBJ1-1; D uncertain. CDR1 is LNHNV, CDR2 YYDKDF, per germline (reference sequence). This CDR3 is built from 13 residues. CDR3 sequence reads: CTTSSLRPSEAFF. As DNA, the CDR3 is TGTACCACCAGCAGTCTCAGGCCGTCTGAAGCTTTCTTT.

The V call is TRBV10-1, the J call TRBJ2-3, with a tentative D call TRBD1 (6 bases). The germline V gene encodes CDR1 WNHNN and CDR2 SYGVQD (reference sequence). This CDR3 is built from 13 residues. V dropped 0 bases and J dropped 14 bases, with 15 bases sitting between them. The CDR3: CASSESGASSRYF. CDR3 bases: TGCGCCAGCAGTGAGTCGGGGGCTAGCAGTCGGTATTTT.

The chain combines TRBV6-5 with TRBJ1-2; D uncertain. This CDR3 region has 10 residues. The V and J ends lost 9 bases and 8 bases respectively, with 10 bases between them. Per the germline V gene, CDR1 is MNHEY and CDR2 is SVGAGI. The CDR3 nucleotides read TGTGCCAGTAGGGTCCCGGGCTACACCTTC. Amino acid sequence: CASRVPGYTF.

The rearrangement joins TRBV3-1 (or the pseudogene TRBV3-2) to TRBJ1-4; weak D call: TRBD1 (5 bases). Germline V lookup: CDR1 LGHDT, CDR2 YNNKEL (reference sequence). The CDR3 contains 15 residues. V lost 6 bases and J lost 5, with 16 bases in between. The CDR3 sequence is CASSPQGGANEKLFF. CDR3 bases: TGTGCCAGCAGTCCGCAGGGAGGCGCAAATGAAAAACTGTTTTTT.

The V and J genes are TRBV28 and TRBJ2-7; D not certain. This CDR3 is built from 13 residues. The V and J ends lost 3 bases and 6 bases respectively, with 12 bases between them. Germline V CDR1 and CDR2: MDHEN, SYDVKM. The CDR3 DNA reads TGTGCCAGCAGTTTGGGCGGTCGACCCGAGCAGTACGTC. Translated, it gives CASSLGGRPEQYV.

This sequence joins TRBV30 and TRBJ1-2; tentatively, D is TRBD1 (5 bases). This CDR3 has 15 amino acids. CDR1 GTSNPN and CDR2 SVGIG come from the germline V gene (reference sequence). Trimming removed 0 bases at V and 0 bases at J, with 11 bases between. CDR3 in DNA: TGTGCCTGGAGTGTACAGGAGGGTTCTAACTATGGCTACACCTTC. Translated: CAWSVQEGSNYGYTF.

CDR3 protein: CASSFNTHGSYEKLFF. As DNA, the CDR3 is TGTGCCAGCAGCTTTAATACGCACGGGTCCTATGAAAAACTGTTTTTT. The V and J genes are TRBV5-8 and TRBJ1-4; no reliable D call. CDR3 size: 16 residues. CDR1 is SGHTS, CDR2 YDEGEE, per germline. V lost 2 bases to trimming and J lost 6 bases, with 17 bases between them.

The chain is built from TRBV28 and TRBJ1-5; D is unclear. Germline V gene data show CDR1 as MDHEN and CDR2 as SYDVKM. CDR3 length equals 12 residues. V lost 7 bases, J lost 2 bases, and 6 bases lay in between. DNA for the CDR3: TGTGCCAGCACGTCGGGCAATCAGCCCCAGCATTTT. The encoded protein is CASTSGNQPQHF.

V and J are TRBV14 and TRBJ1-2, with a possible D match to TRBD1 (5 bases). Germline V lookup: CDR1 SGHDN, CDR2 FVKESK. Trimming removed 0 bases at V and 13 bases at J, with 15 bases between. CDR3 length: 13 amino acids. CDR3 DNA: TGTGCCAGCAGCCAAGATCTCGAGGGGTTGCCCACCTTC. It codes for CASSQDLEGLPTF. Based on the CDR3 plus reference TRBV14 and TRBJ1-2, the full variable domain is EAGVTQFPSHSVIEKGQTVTLRCDPISGHDNLYWYRRVMGKEIKFLLHFVKESKQDESGMPNNRFLAERTGGTYSTLKVQPAELEDSGVYFCASSQDLEGLPTFGSGTRLTVV.

The V gene is TRBV6-6, the J gene TRBJ2-5, with 7 bases matching TRBD1. J gave up 5 bases and V 6 bases, and 6 bases lay outside the gene matches. Germline-derived CDR1 and CDR2 are MNHNY and SVGAGI (reference sequence). This CDR3 has 13 residues. CDR3 sequence reads: CASRRQGSETQYF. The CDR3 nucleotides read TGTGCCAGCAGGAGACAGGGCTCTGAGACCCAGTACTTC.

This clone was detected once. The genes are TRBV19 and TRBJ2-3; TRBD1 might be the D (7 bases). V lost 8 bases to trimming and J lost 2 bases, with 11 bases between them. Germline lookup yields CDR1 LNHDA and CDR2 SQIVND (reference sequence). The CDR3 spans 13 residues. The CDR3 reads CASGQDYTDTQYF. As DNA, the CDR3 is TGTGCCAGTGGACAGGACTACACAGATACGCAGTATTTT.

The sample holds a few counts of this clone. The chain is built from TRBV4-2 and TRBJ2-7, with 7 bases identical to TRBD1. This CDR3 is 17 amino acids long. V dropped 1 base and J dropped 2; count of bases not matched to a gene: 11. The germline V gene encodes CDR1 LGHNA and CDR2 YNFKEQ. CDR3 sequence: CASSQGPRDSWTYEQYF. CDR3 nucleotide sequence: TGTGCCAGCAGCCAAGGGCCCCGGGACAGCTGGACCTACGAGCAGTACTTC.

The genes are TRBV5-4 and TRBJ1-1; 8 nucleotides match TRBD1. The V and J ends lost 4 bases and 4 bases, in that order; junction bases with no gene match: 9. Looked up from germline, CDR1 is SGHNT and CDR2 is YYREEE (reference sequence). The CDR3 is made up of 15 amino acids. Here the CDR3 DNA reads TGTGCCAGCAGCACTCCACAGGGGGGAGTCACTGAAGCTTTCTTT. Translating gives CASSTPQGGVTEAFF. The full variable domain, completed using reference TRBV5-4 and TRBJ1-1, is ETGVTQSPTHLIKTRGQQVTLRCSSQSGHNTVSWYQQALGQGPQFIFQYYREEENGRGNFPPRFSGLQFPNYSSELNVNALELDDSALYLCASSTPQGGVTEAFFGQGTRLTVV.

The V and J genes are TRBV10-3 and TRBJ1-1, with a weak D call TRBD1 (6 bases). V lost 5 bases and J 6 bases, leaving 16 bases between the germline ends. Germline loops: CDR1 ENHRY, CDR2 SYGVKD. This CDR3 region has 14 residues. CDR3 DNA: TGTGCCATCAGTACTACAGGGTTTAGGGCTGAAGCTTTCTTT. Residues: CAISTTGFRAEAFF.

This clone was detected a few times. The rearrangement uses TRBV5-1 and TRBJ2-1, with D possibly matching TRBD2 (5 bases). Trimming cost V 7 bases and J 4 bases, with 9 bases left between them. Germline loops: CDR1 SGHRS, CDR2 YFSETQ. The CDR3 contains 12 residues. The CDR3 loop reads CASGPGYNEQFF. Written as DNA, the CDR3 is TGCGCCAGCGGCCCGGGGTACAATGAGCAGTTCTTC.

The chain couples TRBV18 to TRBJ2-3; tentative D call: TRBD1 (5 bases). Trimming removed 0 bases from V and 8 bases from J, with 12 bases in between. The CDR3 totals 14 residues. Germline V CDR1 and CDR2: KGHSH, LQKENI. This CDR3 reads CASSPPTGPGTQYF. CDR3 nucleotides: TGTGCCAGCTCACCACCCACAGGTCCAGGTACGCAGTATTTT.

The chain has TRBV27 and TRBJ2-2, with 9 bases fitting TRBD1. This CDR3 comprises 16 residues. CDR1 is MNHEY, CDR2 SMNVEV, per germline (reference sequence). V gave up 6 bases and J gave up 3 bases; unmatched junction bases: 8. The CDR3 DNA reads TGTGCCAGCAGGATACAGGGGGCGCTGGACACCGGGGAGCTGTTTTTT. It codes for CASRIQGALDTGELFF.

This clone was detected once. The V call is TRBV9, the J call TRBJ2-2, with 9 bases matching TRBD2. Germline V lookup: CDR1 SGDLS, CDR2 YYNGEE. The CDR3 has 16 amino acids. V gave up 3 bases and J gave up 5 bases; unmatched junction bases: 8. As DNA, the CDR3 is TGTGCCAGCAGCGGGCTAGCGGGGCGAAGTACCGGGGAGCTGTTTTTT. It translates to CASSGLAGRSTGELFF.

This clone showed up just once. This sequence joins TRBV28 and TRBJ1-3, with D hard to call. V was shortened by 4 bases and J by 4 bases, with 17 bases between the two germline ends. This CDR3 has 16 residues. CDR1 MDHEN and CDR2 SYDVKM come from the germline V gene. CDR3 loop: CASSSIGWGGGNTIYF. CDR3 nucleotide sequence: TGTGCCAGCAGTTCGATTGGTTGGGGAGGCGGAAACACCATATATTTT.

This chain links TRBV3-1 (or the pseudogene TRBV3-2) with TRBJ1-6; D is unresolved. Germline V gene data show CDR1 as LGHDT and CDR2 as YNNKEL (reference sequence). The CDR3 is 14 amino acids. V lost 7 bases and J lost 5, with 12 bases in between. The CDR3 protein is CASNKRSNNSPLHF. The CDR3 bases are TGTGCCAGCAACAAGCGGAGCAATAATTCACCCCTCCACTTT.